A single sample gave rise to the 7 T cell receptor beta chains below, sequenced in a study of response to subunit inactivated influenza vaccine. TCRdb re-derived calls from the RT-PCR reads in MiXCR, one entry per CDR3 protein. This sample carries 600,000 to 850,000 distinct CDR3 sequences, around 13% of them seen once, and the ten largest clones take roughly 7.2%. Sequenced material: PBMCs from blood, taken approximately 15 days before vaccination. These TCRs come from a man in his fifties who received an inactivated influenza vaccine.

This clonotype has a handful of counts. The gene calls are TRBV20-1 and TRBJ1-1, with a tentative D call TRBD1 (6 bases). Germline values: CDR1 DFQATT, CDR2 SNEGSKA (reference sequence). This CDR3 spans 18 amino acids. The V gene lost 1 base and the J gene lost 0 bases, with 21 bases spanning the gap. CDR3 protein: CSARGVVGGQNMNTEAFF. CDR3 bases: TGCAGTGCTAGAGGCGTTGTGGGGGGCCAAAACATGAACACTGAAGCTTTCTTT.

The table lists this clonotype with a few counts. The chain is built from TRBV7-8 and TRBJ2-2; D uncertain. In germline, CDR1 is SGHVS, CDR2 FQNEAQ. CDR3 length: 11 amino acids. V was clipped by 5 bases and J by 6 bases, with 4 bases between them. The CDR3 loop is CASSAPGELFF. CDR3 in DNA: TGTGCCAGCAGCGCCCCCGGGGAGCTGTTTTTT.

This sequence joins TRBV29-1 and TRBJ2-4; no clear D. CDR1 and CDR2 (germline): SQVTM, ANQGSEA. The CDR3 sequence is 13 residues long. Trimming removed 4 bases from V and 0 bases from J, with 7 bases in between. The CDR3 here is CSVGLVAKNIQYF. CDR3 DNA sequence: TGCAGCGTTGGGCTTGTAGCCAAAAACATTCAGTACTTC.

This chain links TRBV29-1 with TRBJ2-4; no reliable D call. V was clipped by 3 bases and J by 5 bases, with 8 bases between them. The CDR3 covers 12 residues. Germline lookup yields CDR1 SQVTM and CDR2 ANQGSEA. The CDR3 loop is CSVDSMENIQYF. The CDR3 DNA is TGCAGCGTTGACAGTATGGAAAACATTCAGTACTTC.

The sample holds a few counts of this clonotype. The V gene is TRBV20-1, the J gene TRBJ2-1; 9 bases agree with TRBD2. V lost 4 bases to trimming and J lost 0 bases; unmatched junction nucleotides: 7. This CDR3 contains 16 residues. The germline V gene has CDR1 DFQATT and CDR2 SNEGSKA (reference sequence). CDR3 sequence reads: CSAMNWRGGSYNEQFF. The CDR3 DNA sequence: TGCAGTGCTATGAACTGGCGGGGGGGCTCCTACAATGAGCAGTTCTTC.

J is TRBJ2-1 and V is TRBV28; D is unresolved. V lost 2 bases and J 4 bases, leaving 12 bases between the germline ends. Germline V gene data show CDR1 as MDHEN and CDR2 as SYDVKM. This CDR3 comprises 15 residues. CDR3 sequence: CASSLHPKGYNEQFF. The CDR3 DNA sequence: TGTGCCAGCAGTTTACACCCGAAGGGTTACAATGAGCAGTTCTTC.

This clonotype was recorded many times. This chain joins TRBV20-1 and TRBJ2-3, with TRBD1 as a possible D gene (6 bases). V was shortened by 4 bases and J by 0 bases, with 17 bases between the two germline ends. This CDR3 region has 16 residues. Germline V CDR1 and CDR2: DFQATT, SNEGSKA (reference sequence). CDR3 bases: TGCAGTGCTAACCCGGGACACCAGAGAAGCACAGATACGCAGTATTTT. Protein product: CSANPGHQRSTDTQYF.